These T cell receptor beta chains were read from a single sample in a study of long-term antiretroviral therapy in people with HIV. Profiling relied on immunoSEQ multiplex PCR, and the TCRdb table lists in-frame clones only, not all of them. The sample has about 25,000 clones, 79% seen once. Here the sequenced sample was unsorted PBMCs, taken 2.1 years after starting antiretroviral therapy. The receptors were gathered from a man aged 30 to 39 with HIV. Both conserved end residues are part of each CDR3. The D gene is left open where the match is weak. The size field is filled for only some rows; it gives once, few, many or a size class.

clone_size	j_call	d_call	v_call	cdr3_nt	cdr3_aa
-	TRBJ2-2	TRBD2	TRBV7-2	TGTGCCAGCAGCCAGCGGGGGGGCGTCGGGGAGCTGTTTTTT	CASSQRGGVGELFF
-	TRBJ1-1	-	TRBV7-8	TGTGCCAGCAGCTTAGGTCCAGAGGGGAACACTGAAGCTTTCTTT	CASSLGPEGNTEAFF
-	TRBJ2-7	-	TRBV19	TGTGCCAGTAGTATAGGTTCCGGGGGAGGCTACGAGCAGTACTTC	CASSIGSGGGYEQYF
once	TRBJ2-1	TRBD2	TRBV30	TGTGCCTGGACCCTTTGGGGGGGGGCCTACAATGAGCAGTTCTTC	CAWTLWGGAYNEQFF
-	TRBJ2-1	TRBD2	TRBV10-3	TGTGCCACATCGGGGGGGAATGAGCAGTTCTTC	CATSGGNEQFF
-	TRBJ2-7	-	TRBV25-1	TGTGCCAGCAGTGAATTCGGAGGGATTGGCTACGAGCAGTACTTC	CASSEFGGIGYEQYF
-	TRBJ1-5	TRBD1	TRBV6-5	TGTGCCAGCAGTTCCGGGACAGGCCGAGATCAGCCCCAGCATTTT	CASSSGTGRDQPQHF
medium-sized	TRBJ1-5	-	TRBV4-1	TGCGCCAGCAGCCAAGCGCTAGGAGCTCTATATAGCAATCAGCCCCAGCATTTT	CASSQALGALYSNQPQHF
-	TRBJ1-3	-	TRBV30	TGTGCCTGGAGTTATCTTAAAGGTGGAAACACCATATATTTT	CAWSYLKGGNTIYF
few	TRBJ1-6	TRBD1	TRBV15	TGTGCCACCAGCAACGGACAGGGGGATAATTCACCCCTCCACTTT	CATSNGQGDNSPLHF
-	TRBJ2-7	-	TRBV4-2	TGTGCCAGCAGCCAAGTCCTGGGGGGGCCCTACGAGCAGTACTTC	CASSQVLGGPYEQYF
-	TRBJ1-1	-	TRBV18	TGTGCCAGCTCACCCACCGGGCAGTCGAACACTGAAGCTTTCTTT	CASSPTGQSNTEAFF
-	TRBJ1-1	-	TRBV11-2	TGTGCCAGCAGCTTAGACGGCAGGCTAAACACTGAAGCTTTCTTT	CASSLDGRLNTEAFF
-	TRBJ2-2	TRBD2	TRBV7-3	TGTGCCAGCAGCGCCAGCGGGGGGGCGAACACCGGGGAGCTGTTTTTT	CASSASGGANTGELFF
-	TRBJ2-7	-	TRBV6-5	TGTGCCAGCAGGCGGTCCTATACCTACGAGCAGTACTTC	CASRRSYTYEQYF
once	TRBJ2-1	-	TRBV18	TGTGCCAGCTCACCACCGAGGCAGGGAGGCTACCAGAGCTCCTACAATGAGCAGTTCTTC	CASSPPRQGGYQSSYNEQFF
-	TRBJ1-5	-	TRBV7-2	TGTGCCAGCAGCTCCTGGGCAGGGAATCAGCCCCAGCATTTT	CASSSWAGNQPQHF
-	TRBJ2-7	TRBD2	TRBV28	TGTGCCAGCGGACCAAGGGGGACTAGCGGGGTATACGAGCAGTACTTC	CASGPRGTSGVYEQYF
-	TRBJ2-2	-	TRBV7-2	TGTGCCAGCAGCTTAGGAGGAGTAAACACCGGGGAGCTGTTTTTT	CASSLGGVNTGELFF
-	TRBJ2-2	-	TRBV27	TGTGCCAGCAGTTTATCGATCCGGCAGAACACCGGGGAGCTGTTTTTT	CASSLSIRQNTGELFF
-	TRBJ1-2	-	TRBV19	TGTGCCAGTAGTATAACGGGAGTGAACTATGGCTACACCTTC	CASSITGVNYGYTF
-	TRBJ1-1	-	TRBV9	TGTGCCAGCAGCGTAGCTGCCGCCACCGGTGAAGCTTTCTTT	CASSVAAATGEAFF
-	TRBJ2-5	-	TRBV6-5	TGTGCCAGCAGTTACTCGGAGACCCAGTACTTC	CASSYSETQYF
-	TRBJ2-3	-	TRBV19	TGTGCCAGTAGCCGCTCGGGGTCCCGAGAGTCAGATACGCAGTATTTT	CASSRSGSRESDTQYF
few	TRBJ2-2	-	TRBV7-9	TGTGCCACCTGGGGTACCGGGGAGCTGTTTTTT	CATWGTGELFF
-	TRBJ2-1	-	TRBV5-1	TGCGCCAGCAGCTCGGGGAGGGACAGTCCCTCCTACAATGAGCAGTTCTTC	CASSSGRDSPSYNEQFF
-	TRBJ2-7	TRBD1	TRBV18	TGTGCCAGCTCACCGTGGGACAGGGGTGGTGAGCAGTACTTC	CASSPWDRGGEQYF
-	TRBJ1-4	-	TRBV5-1	TGCGCCAGCAGCTTGGCCTCTGGGAATGAAAAACTGTTTTTT	CASSLASGNEKLFF
once	TRBJ2-2	-	TRBV5-1	TGCGCCAGCAGCTTGTTCGTCACCGGGGAGCTGTTTTTT	CASSLFVTGELFF
-	TRBJ2-7	TRBD1	TRBV5-6	TGTGCCAGCAGCTTCACAGGGGCTGACGAGCAGTACTTC	CASSFTGADEQYF
once	TRBJ1-4	-	TRBV5-4	TGTGCCAGCAGCGGGGGGCGGGGTGAAAAACTGTTTTTT	CASSGGRGEKLFF
-	TRBJ2-7	TRBD2	TRBV27	TGTGCCAGCAGTTTTCAGGCGGGGGGGCCGGTTGGGCAGTACTTC	CASSFQAGGPVGQYF
-	TRBJ2-2	TRBD1	TRBV28	TGTGCCACCCTCCGGACAGGGTGGGCCGGGGAGCTGTTTTTT	CATLRTGWAGELFF
-	TRBJ2-1	TRBD2	TRBV5-4	TGTGCCAGCAGCTTACTAGCGGGAGGGCTGGGATACAATGAGCAGTTCTTC	CASSLLAGGLGYNEQFF
-	TRBJ2-7	TRBD1	TRBV28	TGTGCCAGCTTGAAACGGGACAGCGCCTACGAGCAGTACTTC	CASLKRDSAYEQYF
-	TRBJ1-2	-	TRBV19	TGTGCCAGTAGTACATCAGGGAACTATGGCTACACCTTC	CASSTSGNYGYTF
-	TRBJ1-4	-	TRBV18	TGTGCCTCGCTTCGGCACAGATTGGGCCGAACTAATGAAAAACTGTTTTTT	CASLRHRLGRTNEKLFF
-	TRBJ2-7	-	TRBV7-8	TGTGCCAGCAGCGAAGATCCCCGCGAGCAGTACTTC	CASSEDPREQYF
once	TRBJ2-7	TRBD2	TRBV7-2	TGTGCCAGCAGCCTCATCCGTGCGGGAGGCTTCGAGCAGTACTTC	CASSLIRAGGFEQYF
-	TRBJ1-2	-	TRBV7-2	TGTGCCAGCAGCTTAGTGTCGGCGACTAACTATGGCTACACCTTC	CASSLVSATNYGYTF
few	TRBJ2-2	-	TRBV7-9	TGTGCCAGCAGCGCGGACCGCGGGGAGCTGTTTTTT	CASSADRGELFF
-	TRBJ2-1	-	TRBV27	TGTGCCAGCAGTAAGAGGCCCCGGGATGAGCAGTTCTTC	CASSKRPRDEQFF
-	TRBJ1-1	-	TRBV7-2	TGTGCCAGCAGCCCCCGGACGGCAGGGAACACTGAAGCTTTCTTT	CASSPRTAGNTEAFF
-	TRBJ1-2	-	TRBV6-5	TGTGCCAGCAGTTACGACGGGACCTATGTTCACTATGGCTACACCTTC	CASSYDGTYVHYGYTF
few	TRBJ1-1	-	TRBV27	TGTGCCAGCAGTTTAGGTCAGGGGTCTGAAGCTTTCTTT	CASSLGQGSEAFF
once	TRBJ1-1	-	TRBV28	TGTGCCAGCAGGGGGAAGCCTGAAGCTTTCTTT	CASRGKPEAFF
once	TRBJ2-1	TRBD2	TRBV9	TGTGCCAGCAGCGGCCCGACACCGGGACTAGGTGAGCAGTTCTTC	CASSGPTPGLGEQFF
once	TRBJ1-1	-	TRBV18	TGTGCCAGCTCACCGAGGGTAGGTACTGAAGCTTTCTTT	CASSPRVGTEAFF
few	TRBJ2-7	-	TRBV7-7	TGTGCCAGCAGCTTAGCCGACCGGGGCTACGAGCAGTACTTC	CASSLADRGYEQYF
once	TRBJ1-3	-	TRBV7-2	TGTGCCAGCAGCTTAAGGGCAGGGTACGGAAACACCATATATTTT	CASSLRAGYGNTIYF
-	TRBJ2-5	-	TRBV7-9	TGTGCCAGCAGCCCACCGATTCGAGAGACCCAGTACTTC	CASSPPIRETQYF
-	TRBJ1-3	-	TRBV18	TGTGCCAGCTCACCACCAAACGTTCCCCTCTCTGGAAACACCATATATTTT	CASSPPNVPLSGNTIYF
-	TRBJ2-7	TRBD2	TRBV29-1	TGCAGCGTTGAGGGACTAGGCCCCTGGGAGGAGCAGTACTTC	CSVEGLGPWEEQYF